This is a list of T cell receptor beta chains from one sample in a study of vaccination effects on CD4 cells after COVID-19. The table came from immunoSEQ multiplex PCR; TCRdb's copy has only in-frame clones and leaves some out. The data hold 25,000 to 40,000 clones, with over 60% observed a single time. No antigens are known for them. Sample: CD4+ T cells from PBMCs cultured with SARS-CoV-2 spike peptides, taken after COVID-19 vaccination. The receptors shown here come from a human donor who received a COVID-19 vaccine. Each CDR3 is given with its conserved first and last residue. Fields, in order: D gene, J gene, V gene, clone size, CDR3 DNA, CDR3 protein. D genes are given only for firm matches. Clone size, where shown, is once, few, many, or a class for clones that have expanded.

TRBD2,TRBJ2-7,TRBV10-3,-,TGTGCCATCAGTGAGGCTAGCGGGAGGGGAGAGCAGTACTTC,CAISEASGRGEQYF
-,TRBJ2-7,TRBV5-1,-,TGCGCCAGCAGCTTGGGGAGACCCCCCTACGAGCAGTACTTC,CASSLGRPPYEQYF
TRBD1,TRBJ2-2,TRBV5-1,-,TGCGCCAGCAGCCCGACCACAGGGGTTGGGGCCGGGGAGCTGTTTTTT,CASSPTTGVGAGELFF
TRBD1,TRBJ2-7,TRBV19,few,TGTGCCACCCTGGACAGGTCTTCCTACGAGCAGTACTTC,CATLDRSSYEQYF
-,TRBJ1-1,TRBV29-1,-,TGCAGCGTACACAGTGGGGCCGCCGTTAACACTGAAGCTTTCTTT,CSVHSGAAVNTEAFF
-,TRBJ2-5,TRBV4-2,-,TGTGCCAGCAGCCAAGGATTGGTACCGGGGGCCGTATCAGAGACCCAGTACTTC,CASSQGLVPGAVSETQYF
-,TRBJ2-2,TRBV6-5,-,TGTGCCAGCAGTTACACACCTTTTAGGAGCACCGGGGAGCTGTTTTTT,CASSYTPFRSTGELFF
TRBD1,TRBJ2-1,TRBV29-1,-,TGCAGCGCCCGGGGGACAGGGGCCTACAATGAGCAGTTCTTC,CSARGTGAYNEQFF
-,TRBJ2-7,TRBV10-3,few,TGTGCCATCAGTGAGTCGACCTGGGGCGAGCAGTACTTC,CAISESTWGEQYF
TRBD2,TRBJ2-1,TRBV10-3,once,TGTGCCATCCGACTAGCGGTAAGCCTCGACTCCTACAATGAGCAGTTCTTC,CAIRLAVSLDSYNEQFF
TRBD2,TRBJ2-3,TRBV29-1,-,TGCAGCGGGAGGCGGGGGATCGGCACAGATACGCAGTATTTT,CSGRRGIGTDTQYF
TRBD2,TRBJ2-1,TRBV11-2,many,TGTGCCAGCAGCCGGCGGGAGGGAGGCTACAATGAGCAGTTCTTC,CASSRREGGYNEQFF
-,TRBJ1-1,TRBV6-5,-,TGTGCCAGCAGGGACAGTTGGGCTGAAGCTTTCTTT,CASRDSWAEAFF
-,TRBJ2-7,TRBV2,-,TGTGCCAGCAGACTGTCCTACGAGCAGTACTTC,CASRLSYEQYF
TRBD1,TRBJ1-6,TRBV9,-,TGTGCCAGCAGCCCGGGGACAGGGAGGGAATCACCCCTCCACTTT,CASSPGTGRESPLHF
TRBD1,TRBJ1-6,TRBV2,-,TGTGCCAGCAGGCCCTTTACAGGGGATTCACCCCTCCACTTT,CASRPFTGDSPLHF
TRBD1,TRBJ2-1,TRBV3-1/TRBV3-2,-,TGTGCCAGCAGTTGGACAGGGCGGGCGTCCTACAATGAGCAGTTCTTC,CASSWTGRASYNEQFF
-,TRBJ1-1,TRBV19,-,TGTGCCAGTAGTATGCGGGACACTGAAGCTTTCTTT,CASSMRDTEAFF
-,TRBJ1-6,TRBV6-8,-,TGTGCCAGCGTCAGGGGACTTTCACCCCTCCACTTT,CASVRGLSPLHF
-,TRBJ2-3,TRBV6-5,few,TGTGCCAGCAGTCCTAGCACAGATACGCAGTATTTT,CASSPSTDTQYF
TRBD2,TRBJ2-7,TRBV28,few,TGTGCCAGCAGGGGCCTCTTAGGATATAGGACTAGCGGGGTCTCCTACGAGCAGTACTTC,CASRGLLGYRTSGVSYEQYF
-,TRBJ2-7,TRBV2,-,TGTGCCAGCAGTGACTACGAGCAGTACTTC,CASSDYEQYF
-,TRBJ1-2,TRBV10-2,-,TGCGCCAGCAGTGATCAAGGGGACTATGGCTACACCTTC,CASSDQGDYGYTF
TRBD1,TRBJ2-1,TRBV24-1,once,TGTGCCACCAGTGATCCGGGACAGGGGGCTTGTAATGAGCAGTTCTTC,CATSDPGQGACNEQFF
-,TRBJ2-7,TRBV11-3,-,TGTGCCAGCAGCTTAGACGGCGCAAACTACGAGCAGTACTTC,CASSLDGANYEQYF
-,TRBJ1-2,TRBV7-2,-,TGTGCCAGCAGCTCTTACAGGGAAGGCTACACCTTC,CASSSYREGYTF
TRBD2,TRBJ2-5,TRBV5-1,once,TGCGCCAGTAGGACGGGGGGAGAGACCCAGTACTTC,CASRTGGETQYF
-,TRBJ2-7,TRBV25-1,-,TGTGCCAGCAGTGCCAGGACCTACGAGCAGTACTTC,CASSARTYEQYF
-,TRBJ2-5,TRBV6-2/TRBV6-3,-,TGTGCCAGCAGTAATACCGAAGAGACCCAGTACTTC,CASSNTEETQYF
-,TRBJ2-1,TRBV5-1,few,TGCGCCAGCAGTGGTAGCTCCTACAATGAGCAGTTCTTC,CASSGSSYNEQFF
-,TRBJ1-1,TRBV20-1,-,TGCAGTGCTAGTTTGCAGCTTGAAGCTTTCTTT,CSASLQLEAFF
TRBD2,TRBJ2-7,TRBV10-3,-,TGTGCCACCGCACTAGCGGGGGCCTACGAGCAGTACTTC,CATALAGAYEQYF
-,TRBJ2-1,TRBV14,-,TGTGCCAGCAGCCAAAAAGGGCTATGGGTCGGAGGCGATGAGCAGTTCTTC,CASSQKGLWVGGDEQFF
-,TRBJ1-6,TRBV18,few,TGTGCCAGCTCACCTCAAGCGAGGGGGTGGGGATCACCCCTCCACTTT,CASSPQARGWGSPLHF
-,TRBJ2-3,TRBV5-5,-,TGTGCCAGCAGCTTGGACCAGGTGGGGGATACGCAGTATTTT,CASSLDQVGDTQYF
-,TRBJ2-1,TRBV7-2,-,TGTGCCAGCAGCTTAGTAGCGCGTCAGCAGTTCTTC,CASSLVARQQFF
-,TRBJ2-2,TRBV7-2,-,TGTGCCAGCAGCTTAGGCGGGTACAGTATAAACACCGGGGAGCTGTTTTTT,CASSLGGYSINTGELFF
TRBD1,TRBJ1-3,TRBV5-1,-,TGCGCCAGCAGCTTGGCGGGGACAGACTCTGGAAACACCATATATTTT,CASSLAGTDSGNTIYF
TRBD2,TRBJ2-7,TRBV29-1,once,TGCAGCGTTGCCGGCCCAAGCGGGAGGGCCTACTACGAGCAGTACTTC,CSVAGPSGRAYYEQYF
-,TRBJ1-5,TRBV5-6,-,TGTGCCAGCAGCCGTGGACAGTCTAGCAATCAGCCCCAGCATTTT,CASSRGQSSNQPQHF
-,TRBJ2-1,TRBV7-8,-,TGTGCCAGCAGCTTATCCAGGACTCAGGAGCAGTTCTTC,CASSLSRTQEQFF
-,TRBJ2-5,TRBV2,few,TGTGCCAGCAGTGAAGGGGTAATCGGGACCCAGTACTTC,CASSEGVIGTQYF
-,TRBJ2-3,TRBV2,once,TGTGCCAGCAGTGACGCCGGGCCCAGGTTTGGCACAGATACGCAGTATTTT,CASSDAGPRFGTDTQYF
-,TRBJ2-5,TRBV6-4,-,TGTGCCAGCAGTGACCCCCGTCTGGGGTGCCAAGAGACCCAGTACTTC,CASSDPRLGCQETQYF
TRBD2,TRBJ2-4,TRBV30,-,TGTGCCTGGAGTGTACGGGAGGAGGGCATTCAGTACTTC,CAWSVREEGIQYF
-,TRBJ2-3,TRBV2,-,TGTGCCAGCAAAGAGGACACGCAGTATTTT,CASKEDTQYF
-,TRBJ2-7,TRBV5-4,few,TGTGCCAGCAGCTTCCGGGGAAGCTCCTACGAGCAGTACTTC,CASSFRGSSYEQYF
-,TRBJ1-4,TRBV5-1,few,TGCGCCAGCAGCCCGTCGGGTACAACTAATGAAAAACTGTTTTTT,CASSPSGTTNEKLFF
-,TRBJ1-2,TRBV6-5,-,TGTGCCAGCAGTCAACAGGGAGTCAGCTATGGCTACACCTTC,CASSQQGVSYGYTF